This TCR beta chain comes out of a study of identifying expanded T cells in peripheral blood. Study-wide points: Clone count variance between approximately two-week samples rose with total template count. Differentially abundant clones: 0.95 to 1.5 between replicates, approximately 15 at around 2 weeks, 18 to 20 at four.

To note about this clone: Its matching antigen is unknown. A read error may produce the germline difference seen at one junction end.

Profiling relied on immunoSEQ multiplex PCR, and the TCRdb table lists in-frame clones only, not all of them. The sample has tens of thousands of clones, 70% to 90% seen once; the top ten hold less than 6%. Healthy donors had no documented immune events, such as infections, while sampled. The sequenced sample was blood. The TCR was taken from a person between 18 and 75 years old in good health.

The CDR3 bases are TGTGCCAGCAGCTTATTTCAGGACAGCTATGACTACACCTTC. Translated, it gives CASSLFQDSYDYTF. The V and J genes are TRBV7-9 and TRBJ1-2; D is possibly TRBD1 (6 bases). The CDR3 sequence is 14 residues long. The germline gives CDR1 SEHNR, CDR2 FQNEAQ (reference sequence).